This TCR beta chain was documented in a study of Graves' ophthalmopathy and Graves' hyperthyroidism. Exclusion applied to patients with other autoimmune diseases, uncontrolled infections, pregnancy or lactation. Per the germline V gene, CDR1 is SGHRS and CDR2 is YFSETQ. V was pared by 2 bases and J by 10 bases, with 12 bases between. The CDR3 totals 12 residues. RNA served as the template for amplifying TCR beta CDR3 regions. First-round RT-PCR relied on HTBI primers, and a second-round multiplex PCR came next. One entry per CDR3 protein, called by TCRdb with MiXCR from the multiplex PCR reads. The repertoire includes some 1.1 million distinct CDR3 sequences, about 36% of them detected once, and approximately 12% sits in the top ten.

The sample taken for sequencing was peripheral blood or thyroid tissue (not recorded which). The TCR was taken from an adult man with Graves' hyperthyroidism. The J gene is TRBJ1-2, the V gene TRBV5-1; D unresolved. In DNA, the CDR3 is TGCGCCAGCAGCTTCGACATTTTGTCCTACACCTTC. This gives the protein CASSFDILSYTF. Using reference TRBV5-1 and TRBJ1-2 for the parts outside the CDR3, the full variable domain is KAGVTQTPRYLIKTRGQQVTLSCSPISGHRSVSWYQQTPGQGLQFLFEYFSETQRNKGNFPGRFSGRQFSNSRSEMNVSTLELGDSALYLCASSFDILSYTFGSGTRLTVV.